One sample yielded the 13 T cell receptor beta chains listed below, sequenced in a study of OX40 agonist ivuxolimab in advanced cancers. Sequencing was performed with immunoSEQ multiplex PCR; in TCRdb, only in-frame clones are kept and a portion is missing. The sample holds 90,000 to 120,000 clones, approximately 90% seen once. Sample: CD4+ or CD8+ T cells sorted from blood, taken in a trial of the OX40 agonist ivuxolimab. All receptors derive from an adult with an advanced solid tumor such as melanoma, head and neck, liver or kidney cancer.

The J gene is TRBJ1-1, the V gene TRBV5-4; the match to TRBD1 covers 7 bases. Germline V gene lookup returns CDR1 SGHNT and CDR2 YYREEE (reference sequence). V lost 3 bases and J lost 8; bases outside the gene matches: 10. The CDR3 covers 14 residues. The chain's CDR3 is CASSSREGASEAFF. The CDR3 DNA reads TGTGCCAGCAGCTCCCGAGAGGGGGCCTCCGAAGCTTTCTTT.

This clone turned up a few times. This chain links TRBV5-5 with TRBJ2-2; TRBD1 might be the D (6 bases). From germline, CDR1 is SGHKS and CDR2 YYEKEE (reference sequence). V was shortened by 2 bases and J by 1 base, with 15 bases between the two germline ends. CDR3 length: 17 amino acids. As DNA, the CDR3 is TGTGCCAGCAGCTTTGTAAAAGGCAGGGGGAACACCGGGGAGCTGTTTTTT. As protein: CASSFVKGRGNTGELFF.

The J gene is TRBJ2-5, the V gene TRBV6-1; D unclear. The CDR3 is made up of 13 amino acids. Per the germline V gene, CDR1 is MNHNS and CDR2 is SASEGT. Trimming cost V 7 bases and J 9 bases, with 18 bases left between them. DNA for the CDR3: TGTGCCAGCACGGCAAGCCTCTTTGGGGCCCAGTACTTC. This sequence encodes CASTASLFGAQYF.

The chain combines TRBV7-9 with TRBJ1-4, with D maybe TRBD1 (5 bases). Germline V gene sequence: CDR1 SEHNR, CDR2 FQNEAQ (reference sequence). This CDR3 has 14 amino acids. V was cut by 4 bases and J by 2 bases, with 8 bases left in between. CDR3 region: CASSSGGTNEKLFF. CDR3 nucleotide sequence: TGTGCCAGCAGCTCGGGGGGTACTAATGAAAAACTGTTTTTT.

V is TRBV5-1 and J is TRBJ2-1, with 7 nucleotides matching TRBD2. Germline-derived CDR1 and CDR2 are SGHRS and YFSETQ. The CDR3 totals 15 residues. V lost 4 bases to trimming and J lost 3 bases; unmatched junction nucleotides: 7. CDR3 nucleotides: TGCGCCAGCAGCCCAGCGGGACTCGGCTACAATGAGCAGTTCTTC. Amino acid sequence: CASSPAGLGYNEQFF. The full variable domain, completed using reference TRBV5-1 and TRBJ2-1, is KAGVTQTPRYLIKTRGQQVTLSCSPISGHRSVSWYQQTPGQGLQFLFEYFSETQRNKGNFPGRFSGRQFSNSRSEMNVSTLELGDSALYLCASSPAGLGYNEQFFGPGTRLTVL.

This chain uses TRBV5-1 with TRBJ1-4; unclear D gene. V was clipped by 0 bases and J by 5 bases, with 11 bases between them. CDR1 and CDR2 from the germline V gene are SGHRS and YFSETQ. This CDR3 region has 15 residues. CDR3 sequence: CASSLDGSRNEKLFF. The CDR3, as DNA: TGCGCCAGCAGCTTGGATGGAAGCCGGAATGAAAAACTGTTTTTT.

CDR3 residues: CASSTPAEYYGYTF. CDR3 sequence (DNA): TGTGCCAGCAGCACCCCGGCGGAATACTATGGCTACACCTTC. The chain couples TRBV7-9 to TRBJ1-2; no definite D call. V shed 5 bases and J shed 3 bases, with 13 bases lying between them. CDR3 length equals 14 residues. The germline V gene encodes CDR1 SEHNR and CDR2 FQNEAQ (reference sequence). The full variable domain, completed using reference TRBV7-9 and TRBJ1-2, is DTGVSQNPRHKITKRGQNVTFRCDPISEHNRLYWYRQTLGQGPEFLTYFQNEAQLEKSRLLSDRFSAERPKGSFSTLEIQRTEQGDSAMYLCASSTPAEYYGYTFGSGTRLTVV.

The chain links TRBV7-6 to TRBJ2-3, with D uncertain. There are 17 residues in the CDR3. V lost 5 bases to trimming and J lost 4 bases, with 22 bases between them. Germline loops: CDR1 SGHVS, CDR2 FNYEAQ. Here the CDR3 reads CASSPNPPRLVSDTQYF. For the CDR3, the DNA is TGTGCCAGCAGCCCCAATCCCCCCCGGCTAGTTTCAGATACGCAGTATTTT. Supplemented by reference TRBV7-6 and TRBJ2-3, the full variable domain reads GAGVSQSPRYKVTKRGQDVALRCDPISGHVSLYWYRQALGQGPEFLTYFNYEAQQDKSGLPNDRFSAERPEGSISTLTIQRTEQRDSAMYRCASSPNPPRLVSDTQYFGPGTRLTVL.

The CDR3 loop is CASSRSGTGRGGYTF. CDR3 in DNA: TGTGCCAGCAGCAGATCCGGGACAGGGCGGGGTGGCTACACCTTC. The chain recombines TRBV5-4 with TRBJ1-2; 9 bases are shared with TRBD1. V lost 4 bases to trimming and J lost 7 bases; unmatched junction nucleotides: 11. CDR1 is SGHNT, CDR2 YYREEE, per germline (reference sequence). The CDR3 runs 15 residues.

V gene TRBV30 combines with J gene TRBJ2-7; 10 bases are a match to TRBD2. Germline V gives CDR1 GTSNPN, CDR2 SVGIG (reference sequence). V lost 0 bases, J lost 7 bases, and 9 bases stayed unmatched. The CDR3 consists of 15 residues. DNA of the CDR3: TGTGCCTGGAGTGTACGAACTAGCGGGACCTGGGAGCAGTACTTC. Protein product: CAWSVRTSGTWEQYF.

The chain combines TRBV5-1 with TRBJ2-3; possibly TRBD1 for D (6 bases). Trimming removed 4 bases from V and 1 base from J, with 10 bases in between. The CDR3 runs to 14 residues. Germline values: CDR1 SGHRS, CDR2 YFSETQ. This chain's CDR3 is CASSLYRGTDTQYF. In nucleotides, the CDR3 is TGCGCCAGCAGCCTCTACAGGGGCACAGATACGCAGTATTTT.

The chain carries TRBV5-5 and TRBJ2-3; 8 bases match TRBD1. CDR3 length: 16 residues. V lost 1 base to trimming and J lost 4 bases; unmatched junction nucleotides: 8. The germline V gene encodes CDR1 SGHKS and CDR2 YYEKEE (reference sequence). For the CDR3, the DNA is TGTGCCAGCAGCTTGTGGACAGGGTTGGAACCAGATACGCAGTATTTT. This gives the protein CASSLWTGLEPDTQYF.

The chain recombines TRBV5-1 with TRBJ2-3; a weak D match, TRBD2 (6 bases). Trimming removed 4 bases at V and 4 bases at J, with 10 bases between. The CDR3 totals 13 residues. The germline V gene has CDR1 SGHRS and CDR2 YFSETQ. The CDR3 sequence: CASSMGLSDTQYF. CDR3 sequence (DNA): TGCGCCAGCAGCATGGGACTCTCAGATACGCAGTATTTT.